The clone carrying this T cell receptor (beta chain) was detected only a few times. What it binds is not known. This entry belongs to a study of cytomegalovirus exposure and HLA in healthy donors. Study findings and constraints: For TCR beta chains, V- and J-gene trimming was later linked to a missense DCLRE1C variant.

The donors (healthy individuals) were bone marrow donors. The PCR employed 60 Vbeta primers together with 13 Jbeta primers. TCRdb's copy holds only in-frame clones and misses some; the assay was immunoSEQ multiplex PCR. The sample includes 100,000 or so clones, about 70% seen only once; the top ten take around 3.5%. Per germline, CDR1 MNHEY and CDR2 SVGAGI. Trimming shortened V by 7 bases and J by 1 base, and 8 bases separated the two germline ends. The CDR3 contains 13 residues. This TCR was recovered from a young man in good health and CMV-seronegative. The V and J genes are TRBV6-5 and TRBJ2-1; D might be TRBD1 (5 bases). Sequenced: PBMCs. The CDR3 here is CASTGPSYNEQFF. CDR3 DNA: TGTGCCAGCACAGGGCCTTCCTACAATGAGCAGTTCTTC.